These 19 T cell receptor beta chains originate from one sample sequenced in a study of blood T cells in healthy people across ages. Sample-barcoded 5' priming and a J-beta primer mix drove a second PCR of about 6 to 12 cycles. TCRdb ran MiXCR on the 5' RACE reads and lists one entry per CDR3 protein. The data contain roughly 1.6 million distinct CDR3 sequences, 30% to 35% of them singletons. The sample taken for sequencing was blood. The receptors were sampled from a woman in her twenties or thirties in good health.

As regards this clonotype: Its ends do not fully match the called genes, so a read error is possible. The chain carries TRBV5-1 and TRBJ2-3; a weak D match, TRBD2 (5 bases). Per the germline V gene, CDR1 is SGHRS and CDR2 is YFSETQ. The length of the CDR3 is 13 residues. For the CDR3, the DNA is TGCGCCAGCAGGCAGGCTAGCACAGATACGCAGTGTTTT. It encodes CASRQASTDTQCF.

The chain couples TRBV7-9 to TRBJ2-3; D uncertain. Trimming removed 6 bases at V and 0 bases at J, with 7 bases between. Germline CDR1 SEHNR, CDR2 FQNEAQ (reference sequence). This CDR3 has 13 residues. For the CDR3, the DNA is TGTGCCAGCAGTTGGCGGAGCACAGATACGCAGTATTTT. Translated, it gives CASSWRSTDTQYF.

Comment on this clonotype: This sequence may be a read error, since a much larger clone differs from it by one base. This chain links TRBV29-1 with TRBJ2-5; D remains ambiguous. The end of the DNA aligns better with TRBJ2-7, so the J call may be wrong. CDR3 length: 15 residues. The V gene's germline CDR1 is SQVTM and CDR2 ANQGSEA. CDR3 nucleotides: TGCAGCGTTGAAGGGAATGGCAACCTCCGTTACGAGCAGTACTTC. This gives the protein CSVEGNGNLRYEQYF.

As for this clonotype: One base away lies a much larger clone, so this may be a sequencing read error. The CDR3: CASSPPVLTGLAGSCNEQFF. The DNA for the CDR3 is TGTGCCAGCAGCCCCCCGGTACTGACGGGACTAGCGGGAAGCTGCAATGAGCAGTTCTTC. This rearrangement joins TRBV7-9 to TRBJ2-1, with 13 bases aligning to TRBD2. Unmatched junction bases numbered 19, after V lost 5 bases and J lost 6 bases. In germline, CDR1 is SEHNR, CDR2 FQNEAQ (reference sequence). There are 20 residues in the CDR3.

The CDR3 DNA reads TGCGCCAGCAGCCGAGATCAGAACAGGGTGGATGAAAAACTGTTTTTT. Protein sequence: CASSRDQNRVDEKLFF. The chain combines TRBV4-1 with TRBJ1-4, with TRBD1 as a possible D gene (6 bases). The V and J ends lost 4 bases and 6 bases respectively, with 18 bases between them. The CDR3 is 16 amino acids. Germline-derived CDR1 and CDR2 are MGHRA and YSYEKL.

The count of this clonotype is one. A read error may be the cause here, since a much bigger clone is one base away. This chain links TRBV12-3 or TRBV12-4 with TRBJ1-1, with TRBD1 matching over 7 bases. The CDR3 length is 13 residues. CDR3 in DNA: TGTGCCGGCAGTCCCCCAGGGGGCACTGAAGCTTTCTTT. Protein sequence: CAGSPPGGTEAFF.

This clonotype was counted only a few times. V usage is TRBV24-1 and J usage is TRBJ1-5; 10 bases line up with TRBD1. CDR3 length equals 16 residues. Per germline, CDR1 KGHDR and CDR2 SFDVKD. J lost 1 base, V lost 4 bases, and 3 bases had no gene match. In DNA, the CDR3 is TGTGCCACCAGTGACCGGGACAGGGGAAGCAATCAGCCCCAGCATTTT. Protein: CATSDRDRGSNQPQHF.

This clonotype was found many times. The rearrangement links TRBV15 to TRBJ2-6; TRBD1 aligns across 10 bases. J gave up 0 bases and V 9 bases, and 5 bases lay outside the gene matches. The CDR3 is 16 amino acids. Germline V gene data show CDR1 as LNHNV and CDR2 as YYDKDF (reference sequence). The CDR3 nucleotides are TGTGCCACTTCGGGACAGGGGAGCTCTGGGGCCAACGTCCTGACTTTC. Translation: CATSGQGSSGANVLTF.

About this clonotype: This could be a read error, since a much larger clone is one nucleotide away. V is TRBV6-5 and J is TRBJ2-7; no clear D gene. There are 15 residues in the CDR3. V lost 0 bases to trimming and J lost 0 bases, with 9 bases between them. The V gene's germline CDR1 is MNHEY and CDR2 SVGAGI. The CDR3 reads CASSYSSRSSYEQYF. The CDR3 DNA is TGTGCCAGCAGTTACTCTAGCAGGAGCTCCTACGAGCAGTACTTC.

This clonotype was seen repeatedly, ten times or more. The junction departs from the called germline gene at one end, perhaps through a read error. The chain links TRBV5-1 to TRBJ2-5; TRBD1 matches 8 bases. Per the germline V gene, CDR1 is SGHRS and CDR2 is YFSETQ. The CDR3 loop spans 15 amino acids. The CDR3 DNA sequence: TGTGCCAGCAGCCTCGGACAGGGCCGGGGAGAGACCCAGTACTTC. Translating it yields CASSLGQGRGETQYF. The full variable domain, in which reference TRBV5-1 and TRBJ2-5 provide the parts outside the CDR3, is KAGVTQTPRYLIKTRGQQVTLSCSPISGHRSVSWYQQTPGQGLQFLFEYFSETQRNKGNFPGRFSGRQFSNSRSEMNVSTLELGDSALYLCASSLGQGRGETQYFGPGTRLLVL.

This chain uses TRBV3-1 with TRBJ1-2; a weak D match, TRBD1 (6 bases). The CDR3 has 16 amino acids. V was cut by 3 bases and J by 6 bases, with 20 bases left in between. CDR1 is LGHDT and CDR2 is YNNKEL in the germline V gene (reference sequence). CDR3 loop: CASSQVGQLKLHGYTF. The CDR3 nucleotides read TGTGCCAGCAGCCAGGTAGGACAGCTCAAACTTCATGGCTACACCTTC.

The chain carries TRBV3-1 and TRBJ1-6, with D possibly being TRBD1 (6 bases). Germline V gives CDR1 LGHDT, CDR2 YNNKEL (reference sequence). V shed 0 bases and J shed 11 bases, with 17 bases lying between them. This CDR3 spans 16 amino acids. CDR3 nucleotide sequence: TGTGCCAGCAGCCAAGAGCCGACAGGCAAATTGCCACCCCTCCACTTT. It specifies CASSQEPTGKLPPLHF.

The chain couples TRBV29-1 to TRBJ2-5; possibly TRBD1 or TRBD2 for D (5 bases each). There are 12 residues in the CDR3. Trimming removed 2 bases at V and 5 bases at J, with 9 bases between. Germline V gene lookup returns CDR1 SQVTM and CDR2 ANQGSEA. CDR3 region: CSVESGTETQYF. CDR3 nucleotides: TGCAGCGTTGAAAGTGGGACGGAGACCCAGTACTTC.

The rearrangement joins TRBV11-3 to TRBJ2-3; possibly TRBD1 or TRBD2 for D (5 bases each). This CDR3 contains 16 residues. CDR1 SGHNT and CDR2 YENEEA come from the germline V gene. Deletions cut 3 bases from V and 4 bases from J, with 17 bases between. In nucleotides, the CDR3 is TGTGCCAGCAGCTTGAGGGGTACCGATTTAGCAGATACGCAGTATTTT. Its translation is CASSLRGTDLADTQYF.

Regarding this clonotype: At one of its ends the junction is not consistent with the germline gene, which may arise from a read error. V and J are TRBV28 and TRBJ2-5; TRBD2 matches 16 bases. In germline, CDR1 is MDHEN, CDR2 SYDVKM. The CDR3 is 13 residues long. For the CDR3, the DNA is TGCGGGACTAGCGGGAGGGCCATTAATAAGCAGTACTTC. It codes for CGTSGRAINKQYF. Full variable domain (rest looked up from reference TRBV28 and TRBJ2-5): DVKVTQSSRYLVKRTGEKVFLECVQDMDHENMFWYRQDPGLGLRLIYFSYDVKMKEKGDIPEGYSVSREKKERFSLILESASTNQTSMYLCGTSGRAINKQYFGPGTRLLVL.

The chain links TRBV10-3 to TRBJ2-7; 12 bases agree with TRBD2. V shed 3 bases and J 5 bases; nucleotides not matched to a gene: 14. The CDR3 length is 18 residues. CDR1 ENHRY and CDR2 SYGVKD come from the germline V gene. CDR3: CAISDDLERTSGKHEQYF. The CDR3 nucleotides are TGTGCCATCAGTGATGATTTAGAACGGACTAGCGGGAAGCACGAGCAGTACTTC.

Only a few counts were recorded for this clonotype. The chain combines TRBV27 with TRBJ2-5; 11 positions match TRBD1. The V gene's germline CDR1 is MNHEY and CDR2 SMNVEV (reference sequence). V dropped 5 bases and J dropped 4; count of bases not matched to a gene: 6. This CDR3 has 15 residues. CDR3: CASSPGTGGGETQYF. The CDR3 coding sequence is TGTGCCAGCAGTCCCGGGACAGGGGGAGGAGAGACCCAGTACTTC.

CDR3 nucleotides: TGTGCCAGCAGCCAAGTCGACGGGATCCATGAGCAGTTCTTC. This codes for CASSQVDGIHEQFF. The V gene is TRBV3-1, the J gene TRBJ2-1, with a tentative D call TRBD2 (5 bases). The germline V gene encodes CDR1 LGHDT and CDR2 YNNKEL (reference sequence). The CDR3 runs to 14 residues. The germline V and J ends were trimmed by 1 base and 8 bases, with 12 bases remaining between them.

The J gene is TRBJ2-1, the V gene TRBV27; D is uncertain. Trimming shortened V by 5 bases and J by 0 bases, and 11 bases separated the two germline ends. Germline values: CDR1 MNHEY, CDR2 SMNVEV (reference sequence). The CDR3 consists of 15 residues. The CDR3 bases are TGTGCCAGCAGTCCGATAGTGGGCTCCTACAATGAGCAGTTCTTC. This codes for CASSPIVGSYNEQFF.